This T cell receptor beta chain was identified in a study of control samples from healthy donors and cancer patients. Produced via immunoSEQ multiplex PCR; TCRdb's table is partial and in-frame only. The sample contains 60,000 to 100,000 clones, approximately 90% of which appear only once. Germline V CDR1 and CDR2: SGHVS, FQNEAQ. With 4 bases removed from V and 3 bases from J, the gap between germline ends came to 10 bases. The CDR3 is made up of 15 amino acids. The gene calls are TRBV7-8 and TRBJ1-6; no definite D call. This TCR derives from a man between 45 and 60 years old in good health. The specimen sequenced was blood. The CDR3 protein is CASSSEGGYNSPLHF. CDR3 DNA: TGTGCCAGCAGCTCCGAGGGTGGCTATAATTCACCCCTCCACTTT.